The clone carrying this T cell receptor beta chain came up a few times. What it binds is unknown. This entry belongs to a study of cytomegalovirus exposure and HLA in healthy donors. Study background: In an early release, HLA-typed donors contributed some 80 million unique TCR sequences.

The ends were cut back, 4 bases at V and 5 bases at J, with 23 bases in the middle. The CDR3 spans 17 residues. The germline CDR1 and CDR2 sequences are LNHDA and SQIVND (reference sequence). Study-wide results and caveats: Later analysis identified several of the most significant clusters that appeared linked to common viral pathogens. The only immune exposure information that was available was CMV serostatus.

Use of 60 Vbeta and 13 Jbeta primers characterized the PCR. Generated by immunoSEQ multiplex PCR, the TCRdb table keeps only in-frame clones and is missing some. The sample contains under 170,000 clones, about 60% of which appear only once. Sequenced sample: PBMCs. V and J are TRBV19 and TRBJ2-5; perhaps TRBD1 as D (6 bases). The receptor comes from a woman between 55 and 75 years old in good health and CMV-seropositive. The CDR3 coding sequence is TGTGCCAGTAGTACAAAACAGGGACGTGGAGTTTGGGAGACCCAGTACTTC. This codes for CASSTKQGRGVWETQYF.